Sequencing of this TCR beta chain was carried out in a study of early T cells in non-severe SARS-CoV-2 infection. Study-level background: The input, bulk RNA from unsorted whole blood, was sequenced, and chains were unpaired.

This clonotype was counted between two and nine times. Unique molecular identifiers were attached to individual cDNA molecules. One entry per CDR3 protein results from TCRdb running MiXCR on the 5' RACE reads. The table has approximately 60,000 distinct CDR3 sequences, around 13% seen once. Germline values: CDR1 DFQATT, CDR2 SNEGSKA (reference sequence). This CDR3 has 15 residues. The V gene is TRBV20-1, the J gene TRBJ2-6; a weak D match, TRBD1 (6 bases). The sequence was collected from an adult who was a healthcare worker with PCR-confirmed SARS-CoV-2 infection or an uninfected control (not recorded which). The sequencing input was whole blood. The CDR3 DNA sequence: TGCAGCCGGTTATCCAGGGGCTCTGGGGCCAACGTCCTGACTTTC. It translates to CSRLSRGSGANVLTF.